This entry is about one T cell receptor (beta chain). This clonotype was picked up many times. The clone's antigen remains unknown. No much larger clonotype is one base removed from it; base qualities were not supplied. These data come from a study of spatial heterogeneity in lung cancer (dated by TCRdb to the late 2010s). Study-wide context: Beta-chain transcripts were consistently detected in greater numbers than alpha-chain transcripts, which likely reflected higher beta-chain transcript abundance. The study quantitatively compared TCR alpha and beta repertoires across multiple tumor regions, matched nontumor lung and blood in non-small cell lung cancer. The study linked features of the TCR repertoire to counts of nonsynonymous mutations, which were determined by whole-exome sequencing of tumor tissue. In the raw uncorrected reads, each unique combination of TCR and UMI appeared more than ten times on average. Both alpha and beta chains were TCR-sequenced in samples taken at surgery, namely 220 tumor regions, more than 62 matched nontumor lung samples and about 58 PBMC samples.

Library construction relied on 5' RACE. TCRdb shows the sequencer as NextSeq 500. To allow correction of PCR and sequencing errors, the TCR library protocol tagged every TCR cDNA molecule with a unique molecular identifier. Turning to the authors' computational methods: Decombinator tools were used for TCR identification, UMI-based error correction and CDR3 extraction. Expanded TCRs were defined as those above a frequency of 2 per 1,000, corresponding to the top 1% of the tumor frequency distribution. Renyi diversity was calculated using the R vegan package after each repertoire was subsampled 100 times to 5,000 TCRs. CDR3 similarity networks were constructed using string-kernel similarity of amino acid triplets, with links drawn between CDR3s whose pairwise similarity was above 0.82. TCRdb trimmed public reads at Q25 via fastp, called clones via MiXCR and kept in-frame beta chains. Each entry is one CDR3 protein sequence, shown with its most common DNA and genes. None of the V and J calls come from the authors' own analysis; TCRdb made them. The sample includes some 29,000 distinct CDR3 sequences, with about 8.8% observed a single time. Together, the top ten hold roughly 34% of the sample.

Including the terminal cysteine and phenylalanine, the CDR3 comprises 15 residues. Of the read, only the CDR3 DNA is kept; its 45 bases are in frame from base 1. At the junction V is shortened by 5 bases and J by 0 bases, with 11 bases in between. The paper's findings and limits, for the study overall: Ubiquitous expanded tumor TCRs showed up in blood more often at tumor resection than at routine follow-up. Additional single-cell paired TCR alpha and beta sequencing was considered necessary to confirm, at a functional level, the hypothesis that regional TCRs recognize regional mutations.

The sample's time point label, in plain terms: sample taken at primary tumor resection. TCR sequencing used whole RNA extracted from tumor and nontumor lung tissue, or from cryopreserved PBMC samples, without cell sorting. The donors were 60 to 80 patients from the lung TRACERx cohort who had early-stage, untreated non-small cell lung cancer. A patient was chosen for TCR sequencing only when enough RNA was available from at least two tumor regions. The sequencing here drew on PBMCs, taken at surgery. The receptor was isolated from a female donor with early-stage non-small cell lung cancer. The V and J segments used are TRBV12-3 or TRBV12-4 and TRBJ1-3; the best D guess is TRBD1, with 5 bases matching. This receptor has the CDR3 CASSERGRSGNTIYF. The nucleotides read TGTGCCAGCAGTGAGCGGGGCCGCTCTGGAAACACCATATATTTT.